The 6 T cell receptor beta chains reported below all come from one sample, sequenced in a study of T cells in localized non-small cell lung cancer. Produced via immunoSEQ multiplex PCR; TCRdb's table is partial and in-frame only. The sample records just under 35,000 clones, 75% to 95% being singletons. Material: peripheral blood mononuclear cells, obtained before any cancer treatment. These receptors were collected from a female donor over 55 with stage II lung adenocarcinoma.

The J gene is TRBJ2-7, the V gene TRBV7-2; D might be TRBD2 (6 bases). CDR1 is SGHTA, CDR2 FQGNSA, per germline. Trimming shortened V by 5 bases and J by 3 bases, and 14 bases separated the two germline ends. This CDR3 has 14 amino acids. The CDR3 DNA is TGTGCCAGCAGCCCCCCCGCGGGGTACTACGAGCAGTACTTC. Its translation is CASSPPAGYYEQYF.

The chain joins TRBV6-1 to TRBJ1-5; D gene uncertain. The CDR3 is 16 residues long. Germline CDR1 reads MNHNS; CDR2 reads SASEGT. V dropped 0 bases and J dropped 1 base, with 10 bases sitting between them. CDR3: CASSEAVGTSNQPQHF. CDR3 in DNA: TGTGCCAGCAGTGAAGCTGTGGGTACGAGCAATCAGCCCCAGCATTTT.

The chain employs TRBV6-6 and TRBJ2-7; perhaps D is TRBD1 or TRBD2 (7 bases each). This CDR3 has 15 residues. The V end lost 0 bases, the J end lost 5 bases, and 14 bases lay between the germline ends. Germline V gene lookup returns CDR1 MNHNY and CDR2 SVGAGI (reference sequence). In DNA, the CDR3 is TGTGCCAGCAGTTACTCGGGGCAGGGGGGGCACGAGCAGTACTTC. This encodes CASSYSGQGGHEQYF.

A note on this clone: The junction departs from germline at one end; a sequencing error may be responsible. The gene calls are TRBV4-1 and TRBJ2-3, with D possibly matching TRBD1 (6 bases). CDR1 is MGHRA and CDR2 is YSYEKL in the germline V gene. The CDR3 runs to 14 residues. CDR3 loop: CASSQGDTTDMQYF. Written as DNA, the CDR3 is TGCGCCAGCAGCCAAGGGGACACTACAGATATGCAGTATTTT.

V and J are TRBV29-1 and TRBJ1-4, with D possibly matching TRBD1 (5 bases). Germline V lookup: CDR1 SQVTM, CDR2 ANQGSEA. V was shortened by 5 bases and J by 3 bases, with 7 bases between the two germline ends. This CDR3 is 12 amino acids long. In DNA form, the CDR3 reads TGCAGCGTTTCAGGGTCTAATGAAAAACTGTTTTTT. This codes for CSVSGSNEKLFF.

This clone occurred once. The chain employs TRBV21-1 and TRBJ1-2; the D segment call TRBD1 is taken from the table without a DNA check. TRBV21-1 is noted as a pseudogene. CDR3 length: 15 amino acids. The CDR3 region is CASSKERGASYGYTF. The CDR3 bases are TGTGCCAGCAGCAAAGAAAGGGGCGCAAGCTATGGCTACACCTTC.